One and the same sample provided the 19 T cell receptor beta chains below, sequenced in a study of Ad26.COV2.S vaccination and SARS-CoV-2 variants. Indicated treatment: 15 to 20 received Ad26.COV2.S at low or high dose, single or two shots; roughly 5 received placebo; per-sample allocation not given. On day 63 after the first injection, vaccine and placebo recipients gave samples. Assay: immunoSEQ multiplex PCR; the TCRdb copy retains only in-frame clones and omits some. The sample has about 480,000 clones; around 88% are singletons. This sample comprised peripheral blood, obtained in a trial of Ad26.COV2.S vaccine versus placebo. All receptors come from a person aged 18 to 59 who received the Ad26.COV2.S COVID-19 vaccine or a placebo.

In this sample, this clone turned up once. The chain links TRBV29-1 to TRBJ2-7; D is undetermined. The CDR3 contains 11 residues. Trimming left V 7 bases short and J 5 bases short, with 12 bases between. CDR1 is SQVTM and CDR2 is ANQGSEA in the germline V gene. CDR3 sequence (DNA): TGCAGCGGAATACATACTAACGAGCAGTACTTC. It is translated as CSGIHTNEQYF.

The chain has TRBV27 and TRBJ1-1, with D unclear. The CDR3 length is 14 residues. V lost 4 bases and J 5 bases, leaving 14 bases between the germline ends. Germline CDR1 reads MNHEY; CDR2 reads SMNVEV (reference sequence). DNA for the CDR3: TGTGCCAGCAGTTCCAAACGGGGTGGAACTGAAGCTTTCTTT. This sequence encodes CASSSKRGGTEAFF.

V usage is TRBV6-6 and J usage is TRBJ1-5; D is unresolved. CDR3 length equals 15 residues. Trimming cost V 2 bases and J 8 bases, with 16 bases left between them. Per the germline V gene, CDR1 is MNHNY and CDR2 is SVGAGI (reference sequence). This CDR3 reads CASSYTRTVEEPQHF. In DNA, the CDR3 is TGTGCCAGCAGTTACACCAGGACCGTCGAAGAGCCCCAGCATTTT.

Written as DNA, the CDR3 is TGTGCCAGCAGCCTAACCCATTCACCCCTCCACTTT. Translation gives CASSLTHSPLHF. The rearrangement uses TRBV14 and TRBJ1-6; no firm D call. There are 12 residues in the CDR3. In germline, CDR1 is SGHDN, CDR2 FVKESK. The V and J ends lost 4 bases and 8 bases respectively, with 6 bases between them.

V and J are TRBV19 and TRBJ1-2, with D unclear. CDR3 length equals 16 residues. Germline V gene sequence: CDR1 LNHDA, CDR2 SQIVND (reference sequence). Trimming pared 2 bases from V and 7 bases from J, leaving 20 bases between. CDR3 in amino acids: CASSIISPDSSIGYTF. The CDR3 DNA reads as TGTGCCAGTAGTATAATATCCCCAGATTCCTCGATTGGCTACACCTTC.

J is TRBJ2-5 and V is TRBV30; the D gene is possibly TRBD2 (7 bases). The V end lost 6 bases, the J end lost 2 bases, and 22 bases lay between the germline ends. The germline CDR1 and CDR2 sequences are GTSNPN and SVGIG (reference sequence). The CDR3 consists of 16 residues. The CDR3 bases are TGTGCCTGCCAAGACACAGGGAGGGGACCTCAAGAGACCCAGTACTTC. Amino acids: CACQDTGRGPQETQYF.

The V call is TRBV28, the J call TRBJ1-4; 7 bases align to TRBD1. Germline CDR1 is MDHEN and CDR2 is SYDVKM. CDR3 length equals 15 residues. V lost 6 bases to trimming and J lost 4 bases; unmatched junction nucleotides: 8. CDR3 coding DNA: TGTGCCAGCAGCCCACAGGGGCCTATTAATGAAAAACTGTTTTTT. This sequence encodes CASSPQGPINEKLFF.

This clone was recorded once. This chain links TRBV14 with TRBJ1-1; a possible D gene is TRBD1 (5 bases). The CDR3 runs 13 residues. CDR1 and CDR2 from the germline V gene are SGHDN and FVKESK. V lost 1 base to trimming and J lost 11 bases, with 14 bases between them. CDR3 protein: CASSQVLGGGAFF. The CDR3 DNA reads TGTGCCAGCAGCCAAGTTCTGGGGGGTGGCGCTTTCTTT.

This clone occurred a few times. J is TRBJ2-7 and V is TRBV9; 7 positions agree with TRBD1. This CDR3 has 14 amino acids. Trimming took 0 bases from V and 2 from J; bases not matched to a gene: 2. In germline, CDR1 is SGDLS, CDR2 YYNGEE. The DNA of the CDR3 is TGTGCCAGCAGCGTAGCCGACAGGGCCTACGAGCAGTACTTC. It yields the protein CASSVADRAYEQYF. Full variable domain (outside the CDR3, taken from reference TRBV9 and TRBJ2-7): DSGVTQTPKHLITATGQRVTLRCSPRSGDLSVYWYQQSLDQGLQFLIQYYNGEERAKGNILERFSAQQFPDLHSELNLSSLELGDSALYFCASSVADRAYEQYFGPGTRLTVT.

The V gene is TRBV20-1, the J gene TRBJ2-4; D unresolved. Per germline, CDR1 DFQATT and CDR2 SNEGSKA (reference sequence). The CDR3 length is 12 residues. Trimming took off 3 bases at V and 8 bases at J, with 11 bases between the two ends. The CDR3 DNA reads as TGCAGTGCTAGTTCCCTAGTGGACATTCAGTACTTC. This gives the protein CSASSLVDIQYF.

A few counts support this clone. This chain joins TRBV15 and TRBJ1-5; D is undetermined. Germline values: CDR1 LNHNV, CDR2 YYDKDF (reference sequence). This CDR3 comprises 14 residues. Trimming took off 1 base at V and 5 bases at J, with 9 bases between the two ends. The chain's CDR3 is CATSRGGNYQPQHF. CDR3 DNA sequence: TGTGCCACCAGCAGAGGTGGAAACTATCAGCCCCAGCATTTT.

In DNA form, the CDR3 reads TGTGCCACCCTTGGGGGGGTTGACCGAGAATGGAGTGGCTACACCTTC. Protein sequence: CATLGGVDREWSGYTF. V is TRBV28 and J is TRBJ1-2; the D gene is possibly TRBD1 (5 bases). Germline V gene data show CDR1 as MDHEN and CDR2 as SYDVKM. Trimming shortened V by 10 bases and J by 7 bases, and 28 bases separated the two germline ends. The CDR3 is 16 amino acids.

The chain employs TRBV12-1 and TRBJ1-5; TRBD1 is the table's D call and was not checked against the DNA. TRBV12-1 corresponds to a pseudogene. This CDR3 comprises 16 residues. The CDR3 is CASSSQGERYHQPQHF. The CDR3 coding sequence is TGTGCCAGCAGCTCGCAGGGGGAGCGTTACCATCAGCCCCAGCATTTT.

This chain connects TRBV27 to TRBJ2-7; maybe TRBD1 (6 bases). There are 13 residues in the CDR3. Trimming left V 6 bases short and J 1 base short, with 10 bases between. From germline, CDR1 is MNHEY and CDR2 SMNVEV (reference sequence). CDR3 in amino acids: CASRQGESYEQYF. The CDR3 region has the DNA TGTGCCAGCAGACAGGGAGAGTCCTACGAGCAGTACTTC.

V usage is TRBV5-6 and J usage is TRBJ2-3; no clear D gene. This CDR3 has 14 residues. The germline V gene encodes CDR1 SGHDT and CDR2 YYEEEE. Between the trimmed V and J ends, which lost 0 bases and 1 base, there was a span of 6 bases. The chain's CDR3 is CASSLGSGTDTQYF. As DNA, the CDR3 is TGTGCCAGCAGCTTGGGGTCGGGCACAGATACGCAGTATTTT.

This clone was picked up one time. V usage is TRBV2 and J usage is TRBJ1-2; perhaps TRBD1 as D (6 bases). V lost 7 bases to trimming and J lost 7 bases, with 16 bases between them. This CDR3 contains 13 residues. CDR1 and CDR2 (germline): SNHLY, FYNNEI. CDR3: CASITQGRSGYTF. The CDR3 nucleotides read TGTGCCAGCATTACTCAGGGGCGCTCTGGCTACACCTTC.

Only a few counts were recorded for this clone. The chain uses TRBV11-2 and TRBJ1-2, with D possibly matching TRBD1 (5 bases). V dropped 6 bases and J dropped 4 bases, with 18 bases sitting between them. This CDR3 is 15 amino acids long. Germline CDR1 SGHAT, CDR2 FQNNGV. The CDR3 DNA reads TGTGCCAGCAGACCACCCGCCGGGGCTGGCTATGGCTACACCTTC. It codes for CASRPPAGAGYGYTF. The full variable domain, rest sourced from reference TRBV11-2 and TRBJ1-2, is EAGVAQSPRYKIIEKRQSVAFWCNPISGHATLYWYQQILGQGPKLLIQFQNNGVVDDSQLPKDRFSAERLKGVDSTLKIQPAKLEDSAVYLCASRPPAGAGYGYTFGSGTRLTVV.

The chain is built from TRBV19 and TRBJ2-7, with D possibly TRBD2 on 7 matching bases. V dropped 6 bases and J dropped 3 bases, with 18 bases sitting between them. The CDR3 sequence is 15 residues long. From germline, CDR1 is LNHDA and CDR2 SQIVND (reference sequence). The CDR3 loop reads CASSLSAGANYEQYF. In DNA form, the CDR3 reads TGTGCCAGTAGCCTCTCGGCGGGGGCCAACTACGAGCAGTACTTC. The whole variable domain, remainder taken from reference TRBV19 and TRBJ2-7, is DGGITQSPKYLFRKEGQNVTLSCEQNLNHDAMYWYRQDPGQGLRLIYYSQIVNDFQKGDIAEGYSVSREKKESFPLTVTSAQKNPTAFYLCASSLSAGANYEQYFGPGTRLTVT.

The chain couples TRBV18 to TRBJ2-1; 10 positions match TRBD1. CDR1 is KGHSH, CDR2 LQKENI, per germline. Trimming at V came to 3 bases and at J to 8 bases, leaving 4 bases not matched to a gene. This CDR3 is built from 14 residues. This chain's CDR3 is CASSPGTGVDEQFF. Here the CDR3 DNA reads TGTGCCAGCTCACCCGGGACAGGGGTCGATGAGCAGTTCTTC.